The 18 T cell receptor beta chains below all came from one sample that was sequenced in a study of cytomegalovirus exposure and HLA in healthy donors. A multiplex PCR was run with 60 Vbeta primers and 13 Jbeta primers. Sequencing was performed with immunoSEQ multiplex PCR; in TCRdb, only in-frame clones are kept and a portion is missing. The data hold roughly 100,000 clones, with 83% observed a single time. What was sequenced was PBMCs. The receptors derive from a young man in good health and CMV-seronegative.

This sequence joins TRBV7-8 and TRBJ2-3; a weak D match, TRBD2 (6 bases). This CDR3 contains 17 residues. V lost 4 bases and J lost 0, with 17 bases in between. The germline V gene has CDR1 SGHVS and CDR2 FQNEAQ. CDR3 amino acids: CASSSEGTPKSTDTQYF. As DNA, the CDR3 is TGTGCCAGCAGCTCGGAGGGGACGCCGAAAAGCACAGATACGCAGTATTTT.

The chain couples TRBV7-2 to TRBJ2-7; 7 nucleotides agree with TRBD1. Trimming took 5 bases from V and 9 from J; bases not matched to a gene: 16. This CDR3 is 15 amino acids long. Germline CDR1 is SGHTA and CDR2 is FQGNSA. Written as DNA, the CDR3 is TGTGCCAGCAGCACAACAGGGGTTCAGTGGACTGGGCAGTACTTC. It translates to CASSTTGVQWTGQYF.

The J gene is TRBJ2-7, the V gene TRBV6-6, with D maybe TRBD1 (7 bases). Deletions cut 6 bases from V and 6 bases from J, with 15 bases between. The V gene's germline CDR1 is MNHNY and CDR2 SVGAGI (reference sequence). This CDR3 region has 13 residues. The CDR3 nucleotides read TGTGCCAGCAGGCCCAGGGGGGCCGGCGAGCAGTACTTC. Translated: CASRPRGAGEQYF.

This sequence joins TRBV19 and TRBJ2-5; D is perhaps TRBD1 (6 bases). V was cut by 3 bases and J by 7 bases, with 12 bases left in between. CDR3 length equals 13 residues. Germline CDR1 reads LNHDA; CDR2 reads SQIVND (reference sequence). CDR3 nucleotides: TGTGCCAGTAGTATGCAGGGGTCGGTGACCCAGTACTTC. It encodes CASSMQGSVTQYF. The full variable domain, rest sourced from reference TRBV19 and TRBJ2-5, is DGGITQSPKYLFRKEGQNVTLSCEQNLNHDAMYWYRQDPGQGLRLIYYSQIVNDFQKGDIAEGYSVSREKKESFPLTVTSAQKNPTAFYLCASSMQGSVTQYFGPGTRLLVL.

The chain links TRBV5-4 to TRBJ2-5; TRBD2 agrees at 15 bases. This CDR3 is built from 16 residues. Germline V gives CDR1 SGHNT, CDR2 YYREEE (reference sequence). The trim removed 4 bases at V and 4 bases at J, leaving 5 bases unmatched. CDR3 DNA: TGTGCCAGCAGCATAGGACTAGCGGGAGGGAGAGAGACCCAGTACTTC. This encodes CASSIGLAGGRETQYF.

In nucleotides, the CDR3 is TGTGCCAGCAGCACCCCCTCCCGACTAGCGGGAAACAATGAGCAGTTCTTC. Protein sequence: CASSTPSRLAGNNEQFF. This chain joins TRBV7-9 and TRBJ2-1; TRBD2 matches 11 bases. V shed 5 bases, J shed 5 bases, and the junction held 11 bases outside the gene matches. CDR1 and CDR2 from the germline V gene are SEHNR and FQNEAQ (reference sequence). The CDR3 contains 17 residues. Drawing the rest from reference TRBV7-9 and TRBJ2-1, the complete variable domain is DTGVSQNPRHKITKRGQNVTFRCDPISEHNRLYWYRQTLGQGPEFLTYFQNEAQLEKSRLLSDRFSAERPKGSFSTLEIQRTEQGDSAMYLCASSTPSRLAGNNEQFFGPGTRLTVL.

This clone turned up a few times. This sequence joins TRBV19 and TRBJ1-1; D is uncertain. V gave up 11 bases and J gave up 0 bases, with 7 bases separating them. Germline V gene sequence: CDR1 LNHDA, CDR2 SQIVND (reference sequence). The CDR3 is 11 amino acids. The CDR3 bases are TGTGCCCGCACGGTGAACACTGAAGCTTTCTTT. Amino acid sequence: CARTVNTEAFF.

This chain uses TRBV7-9 with TRBJ2-7; a weak D match, TRBD1 (6 bases). The CDR3 is 14 amino acids. Trimming cost V 8 bases and J 3 bases, with 17 bases left between them. The germline CDR1 and CDR2 sequences are SEHNR and FQNEAQ (reference sequence). The CDR3 DNA follows: TGTGCCAGCGCCCACGCACAGGGCGACTACGAGCAGTACTTC. Its protein is CASAHAQGDYEQYF.

The genes are TRBV18 and TRBJ2-3, with 14 bases lining up with TRBD2. CDR1 and CDR2 (germline): KGHSH, LQKENI. There are 16 residues in the CDR3. The J segment lost 4 bases and the V segment lost 4 bases, leaving 4 bases of the junction unmatched. The DNA of the CDR3 is TGTGCCAGCTCACAGGGACTAGCGGGAGATGCAGATACGCAGTATTTT. Translating gives CASSQGLAGDADTQYF.

The chain combines TRBV7-2 with TRBJ1-1; D unresolved. The V gene lost 5 bases and the J gene lost 1 base, with 5 bases spanning the gap. Per germline, CDR1 SGHTA and CDR2 FQGNSA. The CDR3 runs 12 residues. The CDR3, as DNA: TGTGCCAGCAGCCCCAAGAACACTGAAGCTTTCTTT. Its protein product is CASSPKNTEAFF.

The CDR3 loop is CASSIQVYEQYF. In DNA form, the CDR3 reads TGTGCCAGCAGTATACAGGTCTACGAGCAGTACTTC. This sequence joins TRBV28 and TRBJ2-7; D may be TRBD1 (5 bases). The CDR3 is 12 residues long. The germline V gene encodes CDR1 MDHEN and CDR2 SYDVKM. Trimming removed 5 bases at V and 3 bases at J, with 8 bases between.

The J gene is TRBJ1-5, the V gene TRBV25-1; 12 nucleotides align to TRBD1. The CDR3 runs 15 residues. Germline assignment: CDR1 MGHDK and CDR2 SYGVNS. V trimming: 5 bases; J trimming: 3 bases; junction bases outside the gene matches: 2. The CDR3 bases are TGTGCCAGCAGTATGGGACAGGGGGCCAATCAGCCCCAGCATTTT. It yields the protein CASSMGQGANQPQHF.

The J gene is TRBJ2-3, the V gene TRBV29-1; D not resolved. Germline V CDR1 and CDR2: SQVTM, ANQGSEA. The CDR3 covers 10 residues. Trimming pared 6 bases from V and 8 bases from J, leaving 9 bases between. As DNA, the CDR3 is TGCAGCGTGAGGTGGAGTACGCAGTATTTT. This translates into CSVRWSTQYF.

The chain employs TRBV6-1 and TRBJ1-5; D is unresolved. Germline V gene sequence: CDR1 MNHNS, CDR2 SASEGT. The germline V and J ends were trimmed by 5 bases and 0 bases, with 11 bases remaining between them. The CDR3 is 15 amino acids. Here the CDR3 DNA reads TGTGCCAGCAGTACCGGAGGATATAGCAATCAGCCCCAGCATTTT. Translating gives CASSTGGYSNQPQHF.

V gene TRBV13 combines with J gene TRBJ2-7; a possible D gene is TRBD1 (6 bases). Deletions cut 5 bases from V and 4 bases from J, with 18 bases between. Germline V gene sequence: CDR1 PRHDT, CDR2 FYEKMQ (reference sequence). The CDR3 consists of 15 residues. The CDR3 protein is CASSPKRQGLYEQYF. The CDR3 coding sequence is TGTGCCAGCAGCCCCAAAAGGCAGGGGCTTTACGAGCAGTACTTC. Filled out from reference TRBV13 and TRBJ2-7, the complete variable domain reads AAGVIQSPRHLIKEKRETATLKCYPIPRHDTVYWYQQGPGQDPQFLISFYEKMQSDKGSIPDRFSAQQFSDYHSELNMSSLELGDSALYFCASSPKRQGLYEQYFGPGTRLTVT.

The chain couples TRBV7-2 to TRBJ1-5, with unresolved D. Trimming removed 1 base from V and 2 bases from J, with 9 bases in between. This CDR3 is 15 amino acids long. Germline assignment: CDR1 SGHTA and CDR2 FQGNSA. This CDR3 is CASSLGGGGNQPQHF. The CDR3 DNA reads TGTGCCAGCAGCTTAGGGGGAGGAGGCAATCAGCCCCAGCATTTT.

The chain joins TRBV15 to TRBJ1-3; no firm D call. Germline V gene sequence: CDR1 LNHNV, CDR2 YYDKDF (reference sequence). V gave up 9 bases and J gave up 4 bases, with 7 bases separating them. The CDR3 covers 11 residues. Here the CDR3 reads CATFGGNTIYF. In nucleotides, the CDR3 is TGTGCCACTTTCGGGGGAAACACCATATATTTT.

The chain carries TRBV10-2 and TRBJ1-4, with D uncertain. CDR1 and CDR2 (germline): WSHSY, SAAADI. Trimming shortened V by 8 bases and J by 0 bases, and 4 bases separated the two germline ends. This CDR3 region has 12 residues. CDR3 loop: CASRATNEKLFF. DNA of the CDR3: TGCGCCAGCCGGGCAACTAATGAAAAACTGTTTTTT.